This T cell receptor beta chain was obtained from a study of blood T cells in healthy people across ages. A second about 7 to 12 cycle PCR used barcoded and J-beta primers. Each CDR3 protein is one row after TCRdb ran MiXCR on the 5' RACE reads. The repertoire holds 850,000 to 1,000,000 distinct CDR3 sequences, with just over 50% as singletons. The length of the CDR3 is 15 residues. Germline V gene sequence: CDR1 KGHDR, CDR2 SFDVKD. Trimming at V came to 4 bases and at J to 11 bases, leaving 10 bases not matched to a gene. To note about this clonotype: Its antigen is unidentified.

Whole-study findings and limits: Diversity estimated from one million T cells was considered an underestimate. Lack of knowledge of donor CMV status possibly confounded expanded clonotype changes.

V and J are TRBV24-1 and TRBJ2-5, with 12 bases identical to TRBD1. The receptor was isolated from a woman in her fifties or sixties in good health. Sequencing used blood. The CDR3 DNA follows: TGTGCCACCAGTGACCCGGGACAGGGGGCTCGGGAGCAGTACTTC. Residues: CATSDPGQGAREQYF.